The T cell receptor beta chain under discussion was sequenced for a study of T cells expressing NK-cell markers (dated by TCRdb to the early 2020s). Concerning the study at large: TCR beta-chain repertoires were profiled in sorted CD3+CD56+NKG2C+, CD3+CD56+NKG2C- and CD3+CD56-NKG2C+ T-cell subsets from fewer than 10 donors. Illumina HiSeq 2000/2500, MiSeq or NextSeq was used to sequence libraries as 2 x 150 bp reads. Among the eight sequenced donors, only one was HCMV-seronegative, while the other seven were HCMV-seropositive. All eight donors whose samples were sequenced were randomly selected healthy volunteers, three of them men and five women. On the study overall, not on this receptor specifically: Those dominant clonotypes were again the most abundant among CD3+CD56-NKG2C+ cells in a handful of donors, at about 25-60.1%. In over five donors, the dominant CD3+CD56+NKG2C+ clonotypes were among the top 10 CD8+ clonotypes and accounted for roughly 1.0-7.0% of CD8+ T cells. Whether the expanded NKG2C-expressing T cell clones were specific for HCMV antigens remained unclear.

HCMV serostatus was determined by detecting HCMV-specific IgG in serum with a commercial ELISA kit. Ficoll density gradient centrifugation was used to isolate peripheral blood mononuclear cells from blood. Instrument used: Illumina HiSeq 2000. The TCR beta cDNA libraries were made using 5'RACE template switching, a step that added both a universal primer site and unique molecular identifiers. Synthesis of cDNA was primed from the TCR beta constant segment and was followed by two consecutive PCR amplification steps. From the authors' description of their analysis: MIGEC was used to demultiplex reads and group reads by UMI, and MiTCR was used to assemble and quantify clonotypes. To exclude erroneous sequences, only TCR cDNA sequences supported by at least two reads were retained. The tcR package was used for downstream repertoire analysis, and clonotypes were matched across fractions by CDR3 nucleotide sequence plus V segment. VDJmatch was used to annotate antigen specificity against VDJdb, with one amino acid substitution allowed in CDR3. TCRdb reprocessed the reads and lists each CDR3 protein sequence as a single entry, with no DNA. V and J calls and clone size were set by TCRdb, not the authors. The table for this sample shows 140,000 to 150,000 distinct CDR3 sequences. Of the sample, 12% is held by the ten largest clones.

About this clonotype: Its antigen specificity is not known.

Material for sequencing was blood T cells: a sorted CD56 or NKG2C T cell subset, CD4+ or CD8+ T cells, or bulk PBMC T cells (not recorded which). The receptor's source is a man between 18 and 29 years old in good health. Donor details come from another sample of the same person, matched by shared clones.

CDR3 region: CASSGGTAPTGYTF. The chain employs TRBV2 and TRBJ1-2; the D gene TCRdb calls, TRBD1, cannot be checked with no DNA. The CDR3 contains 14 residues, cysteine and phenylalanine counted. Only the protein is on record. CDR1 and CDR2 are drawn from the germline V gene: SNHLY, FYNNEI. With the portions outside the CDR3 filled from the reference TRBV2 and TRBJ1-2 genes, the complete variable region becomes EPEVTQTPSHQVTQMGQEVILRCVPISNHLYFYWYRQILGQKVEFLVSFYNNEISEKSEIFDDQFSVERPDGSNFTLKIRSTKLEDSAMYFCASSGGTAPTGYTFGSGTRLTVV.